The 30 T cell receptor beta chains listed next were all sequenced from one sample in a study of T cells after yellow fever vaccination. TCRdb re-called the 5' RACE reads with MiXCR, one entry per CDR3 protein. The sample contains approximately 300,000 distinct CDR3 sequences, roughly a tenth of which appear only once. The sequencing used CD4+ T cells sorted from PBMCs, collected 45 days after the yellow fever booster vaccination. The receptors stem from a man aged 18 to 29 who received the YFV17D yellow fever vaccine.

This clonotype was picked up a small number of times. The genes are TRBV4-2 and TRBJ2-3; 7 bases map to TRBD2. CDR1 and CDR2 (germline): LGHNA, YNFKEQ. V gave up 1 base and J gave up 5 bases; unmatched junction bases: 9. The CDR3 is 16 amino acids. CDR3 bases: TGTGCCAGCAGCCAAGTGTCGGGACTATTTGTAGATACGCAGTATTTT. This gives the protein CASSQVSGLFVDTQYF.

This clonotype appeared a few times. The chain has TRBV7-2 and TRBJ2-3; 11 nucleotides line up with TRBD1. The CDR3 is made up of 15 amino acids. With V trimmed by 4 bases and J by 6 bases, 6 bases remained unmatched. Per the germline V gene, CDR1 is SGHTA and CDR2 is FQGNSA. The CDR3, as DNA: TGTGCCAGCAGCTCCCGGACAGGGGGCCCGGATACGCAGTATTTT. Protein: CASSSRTGGPDTQYF.

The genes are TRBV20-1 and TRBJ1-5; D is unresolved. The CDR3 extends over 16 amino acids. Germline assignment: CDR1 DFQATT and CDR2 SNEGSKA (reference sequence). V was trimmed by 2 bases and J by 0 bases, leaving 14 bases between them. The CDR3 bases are TGCAGTGCTAGACCCCCTGGGGTACTTAGCAATCAGCCCCAGCATTTT. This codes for CSARPPGVLSNQPQHF.

This chain's CDR3 is CASSSSGYKETQYF. DNA of the CDR3: TGTGCCAGCAGCTCGAGCGGTTACAAAGAGACCCAGTACTTC. The rearrangement links TRBV7-2 to TRBJ2-5; D is perhaps TRBD2 (5 bases). V was shortened by 4 bases and J by 3 bases, with 12 bases between the two germline ends. From germline, CDR1 is SGHTA and CDR2 FQGNSA. The CDR3 is made up of 14 amino acids.

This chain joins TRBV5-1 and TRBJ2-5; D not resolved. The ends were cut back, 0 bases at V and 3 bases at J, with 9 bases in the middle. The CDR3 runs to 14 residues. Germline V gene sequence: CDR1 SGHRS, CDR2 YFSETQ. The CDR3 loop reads CASSLEVGKETQYF. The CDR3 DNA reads TGCGCCAGCAGCTTGGAGGTGGGGAAAGAGACCCAGTACTTC.

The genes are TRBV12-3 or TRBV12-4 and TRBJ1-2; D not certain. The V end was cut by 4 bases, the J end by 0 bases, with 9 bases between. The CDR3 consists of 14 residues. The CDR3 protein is CASSSPWANYGYTF. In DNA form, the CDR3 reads TGTGCCAGCAGTTCCCCCTGGGCTAACTATGGCTACACCTTC.

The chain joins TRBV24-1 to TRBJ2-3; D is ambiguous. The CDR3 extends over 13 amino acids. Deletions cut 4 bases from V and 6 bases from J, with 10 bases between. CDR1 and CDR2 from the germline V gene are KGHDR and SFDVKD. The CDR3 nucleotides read TGTGCCACCAGTGACCCGCCGGTGGATACGCAGTATTTT. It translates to CATSDPPVDTQYF.

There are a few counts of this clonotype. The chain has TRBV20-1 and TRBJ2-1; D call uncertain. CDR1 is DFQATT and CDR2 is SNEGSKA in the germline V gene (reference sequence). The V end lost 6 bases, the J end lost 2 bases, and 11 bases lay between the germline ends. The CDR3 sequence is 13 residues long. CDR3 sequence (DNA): TGCAGTGCCCAAGGCGGCCCCTACAATGAGCAGTTCTTC. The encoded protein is CSAQGGPYNEQFF.

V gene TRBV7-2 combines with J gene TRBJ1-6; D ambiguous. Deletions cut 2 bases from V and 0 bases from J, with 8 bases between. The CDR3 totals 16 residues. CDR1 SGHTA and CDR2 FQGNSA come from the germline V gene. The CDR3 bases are TGTGCCAGCAGCTTACGGCAGAGCTCCTATAATTCACCCCTCCACTTT. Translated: CASSLRQSSYNSPLHF.

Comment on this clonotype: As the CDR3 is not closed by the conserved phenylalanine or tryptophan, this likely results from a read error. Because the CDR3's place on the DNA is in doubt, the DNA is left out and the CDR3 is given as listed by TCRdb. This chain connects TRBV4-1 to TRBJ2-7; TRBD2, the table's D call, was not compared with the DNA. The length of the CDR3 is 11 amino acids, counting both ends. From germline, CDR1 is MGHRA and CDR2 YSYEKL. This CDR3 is CASRDSGTSRI.

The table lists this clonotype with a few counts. Here the CDR3 reads CASRGTTGTSDTDTQYF. CDR3 coding DNA: TGTGCCAGCAGGGGCACAACCGGGACTAGCGACACAGATACGCAGTATTTT. This sequence joins TRBV3-1 and TRBJ2-3, with TRBD2 matching over 10 bases. J lost 2 bases, V lost 6 bases, and 11 bases had no gene match. The length of the CDR3 is 17 residues. The germline V gene encodes CDR1 LGHDT and CDR2 YNNKEL (reference sequence).

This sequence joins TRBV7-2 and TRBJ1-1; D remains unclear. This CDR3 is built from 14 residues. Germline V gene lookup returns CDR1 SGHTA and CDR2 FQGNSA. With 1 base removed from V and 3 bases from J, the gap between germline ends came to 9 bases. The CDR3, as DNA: TGTGCCAGCAGCTTAGAGGGTCTGGACACTGAAGCTTTCTTT. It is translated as CASSLEGLDTEAFF.

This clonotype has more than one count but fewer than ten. Here the CDR3 DNA reads TGTGCCAGTAGCCCGGGACAGGGGACGGGGACCCAGTACTTC. This sequence encodes CASSPGQGTGTQYF. This chain connects TRBV19 to TRBJ2-5; TRBD1 agrees at 10 bases. Per the germline V gene, CDR1 is LNHDA and CDR2 is SQIVND (reference sequence). The length of the CDR3 is 14 residues. V dropped 6 bases and J dropped 7; count of bases not matched to a gene: 8.

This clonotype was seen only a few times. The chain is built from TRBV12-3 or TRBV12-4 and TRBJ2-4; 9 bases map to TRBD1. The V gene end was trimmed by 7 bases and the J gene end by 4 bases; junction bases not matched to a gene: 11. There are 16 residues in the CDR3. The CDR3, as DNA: TGTGCCAGCACCTATCAGAGAGGGACAGGGAAAAACATTCAGTACTTC. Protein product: CASTYQRGTGKNIQYF.

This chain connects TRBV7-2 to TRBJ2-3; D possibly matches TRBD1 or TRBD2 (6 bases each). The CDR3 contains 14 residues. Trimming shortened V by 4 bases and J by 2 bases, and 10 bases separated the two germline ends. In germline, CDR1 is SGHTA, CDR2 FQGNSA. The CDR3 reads CASSSRDNTDTQYF. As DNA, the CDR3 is TGTGCCAGCAGCTCGCGGGACAACACAGATACGCAGTATTTT.

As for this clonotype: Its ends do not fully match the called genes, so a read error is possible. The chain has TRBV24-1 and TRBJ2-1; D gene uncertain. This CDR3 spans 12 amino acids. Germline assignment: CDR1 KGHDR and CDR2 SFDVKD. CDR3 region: CATRDFSNEQFF. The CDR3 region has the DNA TGTGCCACCAGGGATTTCTCCAATGAGCAGTTCTTC.

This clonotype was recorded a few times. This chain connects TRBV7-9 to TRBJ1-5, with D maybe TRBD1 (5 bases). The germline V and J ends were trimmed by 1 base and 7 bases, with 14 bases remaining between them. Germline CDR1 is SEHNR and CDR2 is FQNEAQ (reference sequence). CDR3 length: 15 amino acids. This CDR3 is CASSLGQGVSQPQHF. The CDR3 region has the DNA TGTGCCAGCAGCTTAGGGCAGGGTGTAAGCCAGCCCCAGCATTTT.

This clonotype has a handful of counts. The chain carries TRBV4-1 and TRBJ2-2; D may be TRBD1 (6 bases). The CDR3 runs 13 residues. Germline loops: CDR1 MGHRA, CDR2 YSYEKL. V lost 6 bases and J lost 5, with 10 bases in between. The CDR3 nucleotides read TGCGCCAGCAGGGCAGGGGTGACCGGGGAGCTGTTTTTT. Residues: CASRAGVTGELFF.

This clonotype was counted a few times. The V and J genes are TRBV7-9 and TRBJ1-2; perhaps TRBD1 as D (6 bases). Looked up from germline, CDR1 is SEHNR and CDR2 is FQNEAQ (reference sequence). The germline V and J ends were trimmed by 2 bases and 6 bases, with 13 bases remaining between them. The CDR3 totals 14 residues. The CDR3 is CASSLTTGGNGYTF. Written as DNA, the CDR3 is TGTGCCAGCAGCTTAACGACAGGTGGTAATGGCTACACCTTC. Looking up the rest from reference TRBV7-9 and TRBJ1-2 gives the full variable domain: DTGVSQNPRHKITKRGQNVTFRCDPISEHNRLYWYRQTLGQGPEFLTYFQNEAQLEKSRLLSDRFSAERPKGSFSTLEIQRTEQGDSAMYLCASSLTTGGNGYTFGSGTRLTVV.

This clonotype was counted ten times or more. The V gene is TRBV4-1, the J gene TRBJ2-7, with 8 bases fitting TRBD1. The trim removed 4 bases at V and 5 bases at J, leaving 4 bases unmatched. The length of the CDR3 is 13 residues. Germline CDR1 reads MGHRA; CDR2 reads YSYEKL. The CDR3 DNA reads TGCGCCAGCAGCCGGACAGGGCTCGACGAGCAGTACTTC. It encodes CASSRTGLDEQYF.

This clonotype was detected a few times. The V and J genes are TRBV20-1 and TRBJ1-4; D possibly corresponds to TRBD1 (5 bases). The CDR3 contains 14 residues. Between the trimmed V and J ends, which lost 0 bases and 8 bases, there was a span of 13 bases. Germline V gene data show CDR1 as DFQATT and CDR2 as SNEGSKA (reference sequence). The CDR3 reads CSARDRAGREKLFF. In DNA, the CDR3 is TGCAGTGCTAGAGATCGGGCAGGGAGGGAAAAACTGTTTTTT.

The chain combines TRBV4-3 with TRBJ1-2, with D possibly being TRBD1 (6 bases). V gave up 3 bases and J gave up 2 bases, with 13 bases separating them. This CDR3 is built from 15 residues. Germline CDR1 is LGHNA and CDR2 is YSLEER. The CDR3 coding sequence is TGCGCCAGCAGCCAGCCTGGACAGCTCAACTATGGCTACACCTTC. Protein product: CASSQPGQLNYGYTF.

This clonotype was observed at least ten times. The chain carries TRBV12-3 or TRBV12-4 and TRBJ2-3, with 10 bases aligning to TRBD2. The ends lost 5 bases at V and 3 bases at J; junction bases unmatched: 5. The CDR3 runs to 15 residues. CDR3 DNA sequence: TGTGCCAGCAGTCATCCTAGCGGGGGTACAGATACGCAGTATTTT. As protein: CASSHPSGGTDTQYF.

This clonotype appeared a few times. CDR3 sequence reads: CASSYGTGYYTF. The CDR3 region has the DNA TGTGCCAGCAGCTACGGGACAGGGTACTACACCTTC. The chain uses TRBV12-3 or TRBV12-4 and TRBJ1-2; 9 bases agree with TRBD1. V shed 6 bases, J shed 10 bases, and the junction held 6 bases outside the gene matches. There are 12 residues in the CDR3.

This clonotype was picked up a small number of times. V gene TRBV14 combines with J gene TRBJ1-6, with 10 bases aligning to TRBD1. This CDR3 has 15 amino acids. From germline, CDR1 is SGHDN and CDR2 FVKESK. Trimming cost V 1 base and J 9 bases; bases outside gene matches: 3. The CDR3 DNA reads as TGTGCCAGCAGCCAAGGAAGGACAGGGGGTTCACCCCTCCACTTT. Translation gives CASSQGRTGGSPLHF.

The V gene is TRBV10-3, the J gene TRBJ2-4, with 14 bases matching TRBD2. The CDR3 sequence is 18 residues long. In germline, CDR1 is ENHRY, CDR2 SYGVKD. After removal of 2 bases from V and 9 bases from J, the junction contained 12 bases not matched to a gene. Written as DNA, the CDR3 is TGTGCCATCAGTGAGGGGACTAGCGGGGGTTCCCTGGTAGGCATTCAGTACTTC. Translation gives CAISEGTSGGSLVGIQYF.

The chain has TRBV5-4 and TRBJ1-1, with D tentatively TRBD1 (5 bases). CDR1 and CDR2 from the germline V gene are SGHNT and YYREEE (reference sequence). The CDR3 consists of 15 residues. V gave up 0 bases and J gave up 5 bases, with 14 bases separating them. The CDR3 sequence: CASSLAETGETEAFF. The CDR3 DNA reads TGTGCCAGCAGCTTGGCCGAGACGGGGGAAACTGAAGCTTTCTTT.

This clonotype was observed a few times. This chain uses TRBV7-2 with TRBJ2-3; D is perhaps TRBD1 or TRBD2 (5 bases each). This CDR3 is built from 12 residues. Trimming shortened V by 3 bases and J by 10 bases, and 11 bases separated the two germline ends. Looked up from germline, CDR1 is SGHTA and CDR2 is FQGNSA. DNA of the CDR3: TGTGCCAGCAGCTTCGAGGGGCCGCCGCAGTATTTT. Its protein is CASSFEGPPQYF.

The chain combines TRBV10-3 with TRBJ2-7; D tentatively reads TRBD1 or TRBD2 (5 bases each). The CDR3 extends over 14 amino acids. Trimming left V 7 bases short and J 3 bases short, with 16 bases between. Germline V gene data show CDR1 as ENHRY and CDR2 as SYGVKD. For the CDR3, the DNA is TGTGCCATCAACCCCGGGACCGAGAGCTACGAGCAGTACTTC. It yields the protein CAINPGTESYEQYF.

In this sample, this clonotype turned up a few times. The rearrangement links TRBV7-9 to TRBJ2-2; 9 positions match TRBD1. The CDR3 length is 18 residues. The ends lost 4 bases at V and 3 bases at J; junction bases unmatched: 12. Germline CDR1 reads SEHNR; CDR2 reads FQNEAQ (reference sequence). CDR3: CASSWADRGKRDTGELFF. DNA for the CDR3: TGTGCCAGCAGCTGGGCAGACAGGGGGAAACGGGACACCGGGGAGCTGTTTTTT.